The 15 T cell receptor beta chains listed next were all sequenced from one sample in a study of blood T cells in healthy people across ages. A J-beta primer mix and a sample-barcoded 5' primer were used in a second PCR of about 7 to 11 cycles. TCRdb independently ran MiXCR on the 5' RACE reads; one entry per CDR3 protein. The data contain more than 650,000 distinct CDR3 sequences, around a fifth of them singletons. The sample comprised blood. These receptors came from a man aged 65 to 85 in good health.

This clonotype has only a few counts. The rearrangement uses TRBV7-9 and TRBJ2-3, with TRBD2 matching 7 bases. V lost 4 bases and J lost 1; bases outside the gene matches: 8. The CDR3 is 16 residues long. Germline CDR1 and CDR2: SEHNR and FQNEAQ (reference sequence). The DNA for the CDR3 is TGTGCCAGCAGCTCCTTGCGGGGGATTCGCACAGATACGCAGTATTTT. Its translation: CASSSLRGIRTDTQYF.

This sequence joins TRBV7-9 and TRBJ2-7, with TRBD1 matching over 8 bases. There are 15 residues in the CDR3. Germline V gene lookup returns CDR1 SEHNR and CDR2 FQNEAQ (reference sequence). V lost 5 bases and J lost 2; bases outside the gene matches: 8. CDR3 residues: CASSRLGQGAYEQYF. The DNA for the CDR3 is TGTGCCAGCAGCCGACTCGGACAGGGTGCCTACGAGCAGTACTTC.

The chain joins TRBV29-1 to TRBJ1-2; possible D gene TRBD1, 5 bases. With 0 bases removed from V and 4 bases from J, the gap between germline ends came to 12 bases. CDR3 length: 14 amino acids. Germline-derived CDR1 and CDR2 are SQVTM and ANQGSEA. In nucleotides, the CDR3 is TGCAGCGTTGAAGATTCTGGGGACCTCTATGGCTACACCTTC. Amino acids: CSVEDSGDLYGYTF.

This clonotype was counted between two and nine times. The chain carries TRBV5-1 and TRBJ1-5, with D tentatively TRBD1 (5 bases). Germline V CDR1 and CDR2: SGHRS, YFSETQ. CDR3 length: 14 amino acids. Trimming left V 3 bases short and J 2 bases short, with 9 bases between. DNA of the CDR3: TGCGCCAGCAGCTGGCAGGGAGGCAATCAGCCCCAGCATTTT. The encoded protein is CASSWQGGNQPQHF.

The gene calls are TRBV5-1 and TRBJ1-6; D is undetermined. Germline CDR1 is SGHRS and CDR2 is YFSETQ. V lost 4 bases and J 0 bases, leaving 11 bases between the germline ends. The CDR3 is 16 amino acids. Here the CDR3 DNA reads TGCGCCAGCAGCCCACGGGTGGACTCCTATAATTCACCCCTCCACTTT. Translating gives CASSPRVDSYNSPLHF.

This clonotype was seen only a few times. V and J are TRBV7-6 and TRBJ2-2, with 10 positions matching TRBD1. This CDR3 is 16 amino acids long. CDR1 is SGHVS, CDR2 FNYEAQ, per germline. Trimming took 7 bases from V and 7 from J; bases not matched to a gene: 12. This CDR3 reads CASTPEWTGGNGELFF. CDR3 sequence (DNA): TGTGCCAGCACCCCTGAGTGGACAGGGGGTAACGGGGAGCTGTTTTTT.

V usage is TRBV29-1 and J usage is TRBJ1-3, with D perhaps matching TRBD1 (6 bases). The V end lost 7 bases, the J end lost 0 bases, and 13 bases lay between the germline ends. In germline, CDR1 is SQVTM, CDR2 ANQGSEA. The CDR3 runs to 14 residues. CDR3 sequence reads: CSARRGISGNTIYF. Here the CDR3 DNA reads TGCAGCGCCCGAAGGGGGATCTCTGGAAACACCATATATTTT.

V is TRBV2 and J is TRBJ2-1; D might be TRBD1 (6 bases). Per germline, CDR1 SNHLY and CDR2 FYNNEI. The CDR3 is made up of 12 amino acids. Trimming pared 4 bases from V and 8 bases from J, leaving 9 bases between. In nucleotides, the CDR3 is TGTGCCAGCAGTGCGACAGGTCATGAGCAGTTCTTC. Amino acid sequence: CASSATGHEQFF.

This clonotype has only a few counts. This likely comes from a read error, as the CDR3 has no conserved phenylalanine or tryptophan at its end. CDR3 coding DNA: TGTGCCACGGGGATGAGACTAGCGGGGGGTACGAATGAGCAGTTCCTC. Its translation: CATGMRLAGGTNEQFL. The V and J genes are TRBV24-1 and TRBJ2-1; 13 nucleotides align to TRBD2. In germline, CDR1 is KGHDR, CDR2 SFDVKD. The CDR3 has 16 residues. J lost 7 bases, V lost 10 bases, and 12 bases had no gene match.

This clonotype was counted a few times. The chain is built from TRBV7-2 and TRBJ1-5; D ambiguous. The V gene's germline CDR1 is SGHTA and CDR2 FQGNSA. Deletions cut 3 bases from V and 7 bases from J, with 19 bases between. The CDR3 is 16 residues long. CDR3 sequence: CASSFSGRPEGQPQHF. CDR3 in DNA: TGTGCCAGCAGCTTCTCAGGACGTCCTGAAGGGCAGCCCCAGCATTTT.

The chain employs TRBV28 and TRBJ2-4; D gene unclear. In germline, CDR1 is MDHEN, CDR2 SYDVKM. With 1 base removed from V and 1 base from J, the gap between germline ends came to 11 bases. This CDR3 has 16 amino acids. The DNA of the CDR3 is TGTGCCAGCAGTTTATCCGGGCCGCTGGCCAAAAACATTCAGTACTTC. It codes for CASSLSGPLAKNIQYF.

The V call is TRBV7-8, the J call TRBJ1-6; 7 bases are shared with TRBD1. V was pared by 9 bases and J by 7 bases, with 6 bases of the junction left unmatched. CDR1 SGHVS and CDR2 FQNEAQ come from the germline V gene. This CDR3 region has 13 residues. CDR3 region: CASKGQRNSPLHF. CDR3 DNA sequence: TGTGCCAGTAAGGGACAGAGAAATTCACCCCTCCACTTT.

The genes are TRBV12-3 or TRBV12-4 and TRBJ2-2; TRBD2 agrees at 8 bases. Trimming at V came to 4 bases and at J to 7 bases, leaving 5 bases not matched to a gene. The CDR3 spans 14 residues. The DNA for the CDR3 is TGTGCCAGCAGTTACGGGACTAGGGGCGGGGAGCTGTTTTTT. This gives the protein CASSYGTRGGELFF.

This clonotype has more than one count but fewer than ten. This chain uses TRBV24-1 with TRBJ2-5; D is tentatively TRBD1 or TRBD2 (6 bases each). V dropped 5 bases and J dropped 2 bases, with 14 bases sitting between them. The CDR3 runs to 15 residues. The germline gives CDR1 KGHDR, CDR2 SFDVKD. CDR3 sequence (DNA): TGTGCCACCAGTGTAGCAGGAGGGGGTCAAGAGACCCAGTACTTC. This gives the protein CATSVAGGGQETQYF.

This clonotype was counted only a few times. The CDR3 DNA sequence: TGTGCCAGCAGTCCTCTAAGCGGGACAACTAACTATGGCTACACCTTC. Its translation is CASSPLSGTTNYGYTF. The chain employs TRBV12-3 or TRBV12-4 and TRBJ1-2; maybe TRBD1 (6 bases). The germline V and J ends were trimmed by 5 bases and 0 bases, with 16 bases remaining between them. The CDR3 consists of 16 residues.